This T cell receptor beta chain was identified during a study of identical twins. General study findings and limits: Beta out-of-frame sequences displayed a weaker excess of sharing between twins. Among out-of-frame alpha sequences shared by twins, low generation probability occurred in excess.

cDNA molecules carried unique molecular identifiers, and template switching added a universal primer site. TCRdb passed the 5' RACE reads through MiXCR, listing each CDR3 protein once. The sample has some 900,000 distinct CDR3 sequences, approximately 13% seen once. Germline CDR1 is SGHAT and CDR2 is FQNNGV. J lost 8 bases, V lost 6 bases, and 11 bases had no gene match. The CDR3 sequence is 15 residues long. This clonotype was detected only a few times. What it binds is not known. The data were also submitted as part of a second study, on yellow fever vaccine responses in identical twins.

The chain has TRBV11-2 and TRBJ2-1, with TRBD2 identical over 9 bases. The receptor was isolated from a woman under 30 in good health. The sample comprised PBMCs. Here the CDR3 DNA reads TGTGCCAGCAGAAGTAGCGGGAGTGAGCTGTATGAGCAGTTCTTC. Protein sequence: CASRSSGSELYEQFF.